What follows is one T cell receptor (beta chain) and its context. Antigen specificity is unknown. The CDR3 runs to 15 residues. Per germline, CDR1 SGHRS and CDR2 YFSETQ. V was pared by 0 bases and J by 3 bases, with 11 bases between. This entry comes from a study of T cell responses to AZD1222 COVID-19 vaccine. Study-level findings and limits: Repertoire collection took place solely once the T cell response had peaked. Just a handful of AZD1222 recipients tested seropositive at baseline.

Sequenced by immunoSEQ multiplex PCR; TCRdb stores in-frame clones only, minus some. The data contain roughly 49,000 clones, roughly 80% of them singletons. Specimen: peripheral blood, collected on day 0 of AZD1222 vaccination. The chain uses TRBV5-1 and TRBJ2-3; D gene uncertain. This receptor was identified in an adult in good health. CDR3 sequence reads: CASSLGPTPTDTQYF. In DNA, the CDR3 is TGCGCCAGCAGCTTGGGACCTACTCCGACAGATACGCAGTATTTT.